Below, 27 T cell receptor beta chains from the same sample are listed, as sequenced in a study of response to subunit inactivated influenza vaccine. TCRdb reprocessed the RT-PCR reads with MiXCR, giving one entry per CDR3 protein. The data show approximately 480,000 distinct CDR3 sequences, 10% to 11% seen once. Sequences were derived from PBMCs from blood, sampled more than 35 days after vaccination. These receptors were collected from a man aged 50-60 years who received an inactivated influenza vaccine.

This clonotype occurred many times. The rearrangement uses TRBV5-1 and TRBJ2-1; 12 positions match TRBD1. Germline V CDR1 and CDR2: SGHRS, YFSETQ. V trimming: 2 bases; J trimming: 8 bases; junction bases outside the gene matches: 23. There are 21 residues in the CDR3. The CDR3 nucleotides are TGCGCCAGCAGCTTACGATGGGGGACAGGGGGCGCGAGGAGTTTTTCGGATGAGCAGTTCTTC. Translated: CASSLRWGTGGARSFSDEQFF.

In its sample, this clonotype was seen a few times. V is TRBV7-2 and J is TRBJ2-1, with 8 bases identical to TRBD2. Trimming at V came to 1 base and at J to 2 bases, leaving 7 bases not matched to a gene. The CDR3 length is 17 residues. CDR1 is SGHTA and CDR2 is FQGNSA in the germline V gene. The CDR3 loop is CASSLGGAGAPYNEQFF. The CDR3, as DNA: TGTGCCAGCAGCTTAGGGGGAGCGGGAGCTCCCTACAATGAGCAGTTCTTC. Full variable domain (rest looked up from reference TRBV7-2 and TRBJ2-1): GAGVSQSPSNKVTEKGKDVELRCDPISGHTALYWYRQSLGQGLEFLIYFQGNSAPDKSGLPSDRFSAERTGGSVSTLTIQRTQQEDSAVYLCASSLGGAGAPYNEQFFGPGTRLTVL.

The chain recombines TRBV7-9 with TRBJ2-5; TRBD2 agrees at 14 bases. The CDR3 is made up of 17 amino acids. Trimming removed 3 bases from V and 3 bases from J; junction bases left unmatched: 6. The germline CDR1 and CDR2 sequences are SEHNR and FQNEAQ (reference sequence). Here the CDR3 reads CASSFLMGLAGEETQYF. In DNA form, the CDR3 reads TGTGCCAGCAGCTTCCTCATGGGACTAGCGGGGGAAGAGACCCAGTACTTC.

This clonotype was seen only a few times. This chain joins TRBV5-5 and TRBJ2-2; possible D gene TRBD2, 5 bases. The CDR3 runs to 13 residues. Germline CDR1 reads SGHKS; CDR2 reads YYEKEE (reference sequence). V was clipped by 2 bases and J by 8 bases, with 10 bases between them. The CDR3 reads CASSLLVFGELFF. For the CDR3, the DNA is TGTGCCAGCAGCTTACTAGTCTTTGGGGAGCTGTTTTTT.

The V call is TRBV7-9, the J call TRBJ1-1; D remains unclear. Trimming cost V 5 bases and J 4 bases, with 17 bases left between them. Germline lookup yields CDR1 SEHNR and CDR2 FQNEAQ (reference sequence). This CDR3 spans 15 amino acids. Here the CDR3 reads CASSLVLGEGTEAFF. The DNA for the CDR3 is TGTGCCAGCAGCCTCGTACTCGGGGAGGGCACTGAAGCTTTCTTT.

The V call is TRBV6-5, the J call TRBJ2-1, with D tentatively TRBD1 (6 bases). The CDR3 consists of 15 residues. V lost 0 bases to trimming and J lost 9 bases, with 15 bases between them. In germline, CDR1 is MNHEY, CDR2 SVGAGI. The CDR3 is CASSYSRGGFGEQFF. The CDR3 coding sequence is TGTGCCAGCAGTTACTCGAGAGGGGGATTCGGTGAGCAGTTCTTC.

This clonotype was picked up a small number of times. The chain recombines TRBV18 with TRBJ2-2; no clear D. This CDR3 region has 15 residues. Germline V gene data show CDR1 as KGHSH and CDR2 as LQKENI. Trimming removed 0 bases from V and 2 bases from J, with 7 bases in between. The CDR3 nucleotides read TGTGCCAGCTCACCACCGGCCGCAAACACCGGGGAGCTGTTTTTT. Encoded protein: CASSPPAANTGELFF.

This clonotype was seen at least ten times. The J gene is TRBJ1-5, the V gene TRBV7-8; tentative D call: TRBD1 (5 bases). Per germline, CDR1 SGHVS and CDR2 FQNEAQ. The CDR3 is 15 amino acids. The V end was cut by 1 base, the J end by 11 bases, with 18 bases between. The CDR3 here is CASSLDGGSAAAQHF. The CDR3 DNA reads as TGTGCCAGCAGCTTAGATGGGGGGTCGGCTGCGGCCCAGCATTTT.

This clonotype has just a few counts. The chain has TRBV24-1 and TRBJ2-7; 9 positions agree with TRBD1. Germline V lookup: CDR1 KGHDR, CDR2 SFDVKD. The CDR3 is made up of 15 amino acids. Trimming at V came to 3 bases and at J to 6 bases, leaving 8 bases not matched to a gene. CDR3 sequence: CATSDPGTGSGEQYF. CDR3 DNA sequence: TGTGCCACCAGTGATCCCGGGACAGGGTCTGGCGAGCAGTACTTC.

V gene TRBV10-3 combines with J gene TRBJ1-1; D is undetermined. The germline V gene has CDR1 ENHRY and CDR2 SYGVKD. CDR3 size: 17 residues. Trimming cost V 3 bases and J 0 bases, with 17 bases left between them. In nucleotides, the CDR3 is TGTGCCATCAGTGAAGGCAAACTTACCGGTATGAACACTGAAGCTTTCTTT. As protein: CAISEGKLTGMNTEAFF.

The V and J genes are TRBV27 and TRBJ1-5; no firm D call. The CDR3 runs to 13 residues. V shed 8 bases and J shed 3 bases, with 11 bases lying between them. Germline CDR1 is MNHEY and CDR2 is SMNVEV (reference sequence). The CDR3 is CASRGRPNQPQHF. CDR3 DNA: TGTGCCAGCCGTGGACGGCCCAATCAGCCCCAGCATTTT.

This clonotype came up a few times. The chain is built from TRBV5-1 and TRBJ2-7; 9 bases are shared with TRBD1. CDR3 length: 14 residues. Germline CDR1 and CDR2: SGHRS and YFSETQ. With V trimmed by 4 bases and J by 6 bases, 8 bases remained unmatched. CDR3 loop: CASSRWTGEGEQYF. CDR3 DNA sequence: TGCGCCAGCAGCCGATGGACAGGGGAGGGCGAGCAGTACTTC.

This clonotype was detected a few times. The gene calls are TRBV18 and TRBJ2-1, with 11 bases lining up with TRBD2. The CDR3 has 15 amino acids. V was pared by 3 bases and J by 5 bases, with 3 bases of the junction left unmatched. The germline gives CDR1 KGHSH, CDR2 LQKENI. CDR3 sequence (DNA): TGTGCCAGCTCACCGCCGGGACTAGCGGACAATGAGCAGTTCTTC. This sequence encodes CASSPPGLADNEQFF.

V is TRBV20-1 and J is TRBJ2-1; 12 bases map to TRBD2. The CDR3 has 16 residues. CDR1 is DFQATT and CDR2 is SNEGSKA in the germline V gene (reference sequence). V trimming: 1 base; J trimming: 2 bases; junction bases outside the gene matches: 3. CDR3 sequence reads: CSARARTSGTYNEQFF. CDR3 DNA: TGCAGTGCTAGAGCACGGACTAGCGGGACCTACAATGAGCAGTTCTTC.

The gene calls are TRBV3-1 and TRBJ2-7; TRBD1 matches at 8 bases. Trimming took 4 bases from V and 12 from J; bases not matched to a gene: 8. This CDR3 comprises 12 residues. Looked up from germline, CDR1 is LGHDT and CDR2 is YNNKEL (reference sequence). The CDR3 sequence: CASSLMTGALYF. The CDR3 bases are TGTGCCAGCAGCCTCATGACAGGGGCCCTGTACTTC.

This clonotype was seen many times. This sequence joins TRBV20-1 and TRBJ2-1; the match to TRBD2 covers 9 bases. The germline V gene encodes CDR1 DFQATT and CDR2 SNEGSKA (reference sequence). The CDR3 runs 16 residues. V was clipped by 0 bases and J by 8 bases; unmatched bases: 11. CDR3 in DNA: TGCAGTGCTAGAGATCTCGTTAGCGGGAGAAAGGATGAGCAGTTCTTC. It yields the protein CSARDLVSGRKDEQFF.

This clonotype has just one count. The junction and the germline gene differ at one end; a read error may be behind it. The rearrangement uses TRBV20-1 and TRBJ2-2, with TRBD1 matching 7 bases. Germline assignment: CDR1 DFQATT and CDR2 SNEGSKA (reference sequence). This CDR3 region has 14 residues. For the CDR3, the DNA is TGCAGTGCCACAGGGGATTTGAACACCGGGGAGCGGTTTTTT. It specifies CSATGDLNTGERFF.

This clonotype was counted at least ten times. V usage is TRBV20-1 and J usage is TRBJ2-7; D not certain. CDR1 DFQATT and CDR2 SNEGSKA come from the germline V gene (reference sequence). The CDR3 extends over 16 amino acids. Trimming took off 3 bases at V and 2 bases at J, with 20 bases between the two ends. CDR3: CSASGVGEVPPYEQYF. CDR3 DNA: TGCAGTGCTAGTGGAGTGGGCGAGGTTCCCCCCTACGAGCAGTACTTC.

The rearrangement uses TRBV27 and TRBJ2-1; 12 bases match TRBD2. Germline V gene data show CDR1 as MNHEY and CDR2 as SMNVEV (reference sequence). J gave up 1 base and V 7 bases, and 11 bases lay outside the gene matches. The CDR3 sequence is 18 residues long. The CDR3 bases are TGTGCCAGCACCGCGACCCCGGGACTAGCGGGTTCCTACAATGAGCAGTTCTTC. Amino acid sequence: CASTATPGLAGSYNEQFF.

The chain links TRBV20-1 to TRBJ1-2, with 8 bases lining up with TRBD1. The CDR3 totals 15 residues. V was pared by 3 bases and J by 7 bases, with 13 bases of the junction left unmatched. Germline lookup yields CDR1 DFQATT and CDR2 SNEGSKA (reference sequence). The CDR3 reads CSARDRVPNIGGYTF. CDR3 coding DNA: TGCAGTGCTAGGGACAGGGTCCCCAATATAGGTGGCTACACCTTC.

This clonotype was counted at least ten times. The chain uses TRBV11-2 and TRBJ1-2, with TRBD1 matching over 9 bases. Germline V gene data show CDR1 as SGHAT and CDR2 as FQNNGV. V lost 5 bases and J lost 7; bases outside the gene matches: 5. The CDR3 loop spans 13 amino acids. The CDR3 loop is CASSQQGAPGYTF. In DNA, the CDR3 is TGTGCCAGCAGCCAACAGGGGGCGCCTGGCTACACCTTC. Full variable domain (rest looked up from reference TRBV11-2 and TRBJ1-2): EAGVAQSPRYKIIEKRQSVAFWCNPISGHATLYWYQQILGQGPKLLIQFQNNGVVDDSQLPKDRFSAERLKGVDSTLKIQPAKLEDSAVYLCASSQQGAPGYTFGSGTRLTVV.

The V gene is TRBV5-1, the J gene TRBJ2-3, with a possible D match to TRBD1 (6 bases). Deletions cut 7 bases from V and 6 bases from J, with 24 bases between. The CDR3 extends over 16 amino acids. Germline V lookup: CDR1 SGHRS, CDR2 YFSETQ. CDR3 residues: CASQRWARQASDTQYF. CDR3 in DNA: TGCGCCAGCCAGAGATGGGCCCGACAGGCCTCTGATACGCAGTATTTT.

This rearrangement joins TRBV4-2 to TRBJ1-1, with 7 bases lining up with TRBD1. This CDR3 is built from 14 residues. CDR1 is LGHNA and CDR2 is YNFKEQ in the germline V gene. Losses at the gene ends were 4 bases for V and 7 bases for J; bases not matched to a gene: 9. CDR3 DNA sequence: TGTGCCAGCAGCCGACCCGACAGGGCGAATGAAGCTTTCTTT. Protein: CASSRPDRANEAFF.

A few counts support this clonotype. The CDR3 sequence is CSARKGQDSYEQYF. The CDR3 bases are TGCAGTGCTAGAAAAGGACAGGATTCCTACGAGCAGTACTTC. J is TRBJ2-7 and V is TRBV20-1; 7 nucleotides agree with TRBD1. Trimming at V came to 2 bases and at J to 1 base, leaving 5 bases not matched to a gene. Germline loops: CDR1 DFQATT, CDR2 SNEGSKA (reference sequence). The CDR3 extends over 14 amino acids.

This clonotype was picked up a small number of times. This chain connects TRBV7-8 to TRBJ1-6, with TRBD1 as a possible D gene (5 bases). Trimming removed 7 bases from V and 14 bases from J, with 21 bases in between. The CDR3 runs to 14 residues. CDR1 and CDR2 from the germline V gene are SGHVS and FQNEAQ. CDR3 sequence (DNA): TGTGCCAGCACCCCGGGTGGGGACCAGGTGTCCCTCCACTTT. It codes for CASTPGGDQVSLHF. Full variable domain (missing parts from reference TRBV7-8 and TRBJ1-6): GAGVSQSPRYKVAKRGQDVALRCDPISGHVSLFWYQQALGQGPEFLTYFQNEAQLDKSGLPSDRFFAERPEGSVSTLKIQRTQQEDSAVYLCASTPGGDQVSLHFGNGTRLTVT.

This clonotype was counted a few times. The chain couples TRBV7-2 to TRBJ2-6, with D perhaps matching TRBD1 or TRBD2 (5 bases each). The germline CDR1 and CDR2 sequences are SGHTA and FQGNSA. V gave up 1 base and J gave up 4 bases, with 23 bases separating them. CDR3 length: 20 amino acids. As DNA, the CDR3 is TGTGCCAGCAGCTTAGGGCGGCGGCGGACCCTGGGACCCGGGGCCAACGTCCTGACTTTC. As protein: CASSLGRRRTLGPGANVLTF.

The CDR3 sequence is CASSLGGTGFFYEQYF. The CDR3 DNA reads TGTGCCAGCAGCTTGGGAGGGACAGGGTTTTTCTACGAGCAGTACTTC. This chain links TRBV5-5 with TRBJ2-7; 9 nucleotides align to TRBD1. The germline V gene has CDR1 SGHKS and CDR2 YYEKEE (reference sequence). The CDR3 totals 16 residues. With 0 bases clipped from V and 3 bases from J, the junction kept 7 bases outside the gene matches.